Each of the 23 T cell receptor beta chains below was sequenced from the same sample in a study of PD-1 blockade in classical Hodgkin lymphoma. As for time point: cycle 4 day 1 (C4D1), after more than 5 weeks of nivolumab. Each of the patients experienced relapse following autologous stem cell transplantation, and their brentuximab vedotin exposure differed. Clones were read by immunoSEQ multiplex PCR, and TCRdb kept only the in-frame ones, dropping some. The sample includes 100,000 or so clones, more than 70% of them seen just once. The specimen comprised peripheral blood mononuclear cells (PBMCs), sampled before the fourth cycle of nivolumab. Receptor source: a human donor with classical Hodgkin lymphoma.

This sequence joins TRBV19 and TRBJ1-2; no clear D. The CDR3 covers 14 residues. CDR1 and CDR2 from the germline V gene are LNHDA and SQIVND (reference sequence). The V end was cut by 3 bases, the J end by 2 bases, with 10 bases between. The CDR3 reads CASSIGRANYGYTF. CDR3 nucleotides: TGTGCCAGTAGTATCGGGCGGGCGAACTATGGCTACACCTTC.

The CDR3 region is CASSDLLAASTDTQYF. CDR3 DNA sequence: TGTGCCAGCAGCGACCTTCTAGCGGCTAGCACAGATACGCAGTATTTT. J is TRBJ2-3 and V is TRBV9; 7 nucleotides agree with TRBD2. The germline gives CDR1 SGDLS, CDR2 YYNGEE. Losses at the gene ends were 3 bases for V and 0 bases for J; bases not matched to a gene: 7. This CDR3 contains 16 residues.

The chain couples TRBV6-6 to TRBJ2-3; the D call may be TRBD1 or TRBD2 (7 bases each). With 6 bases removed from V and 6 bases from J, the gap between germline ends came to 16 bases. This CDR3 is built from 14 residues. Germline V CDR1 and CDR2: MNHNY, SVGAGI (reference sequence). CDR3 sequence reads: CASRRVQGGDTQYF. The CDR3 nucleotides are TGTGCCAGCAGACGAGTCCAGGGGGGGGATACGCAGTATTTT.

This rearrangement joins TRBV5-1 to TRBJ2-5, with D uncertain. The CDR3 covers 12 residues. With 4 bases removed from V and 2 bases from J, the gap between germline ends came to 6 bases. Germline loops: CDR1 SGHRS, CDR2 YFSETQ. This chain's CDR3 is CASSVTQETQYF. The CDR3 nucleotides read TGCGCCAGCAGCGTAACACAAGAGACCCAGTACTTC.

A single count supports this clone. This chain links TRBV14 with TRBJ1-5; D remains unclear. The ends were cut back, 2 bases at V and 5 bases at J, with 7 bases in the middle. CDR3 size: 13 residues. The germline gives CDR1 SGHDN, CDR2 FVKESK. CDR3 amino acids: CASSQFMDQPQHF. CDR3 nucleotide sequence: TGTGCCAGCAGCCAATTCATGGATCAGCCCCAGCATTTT.

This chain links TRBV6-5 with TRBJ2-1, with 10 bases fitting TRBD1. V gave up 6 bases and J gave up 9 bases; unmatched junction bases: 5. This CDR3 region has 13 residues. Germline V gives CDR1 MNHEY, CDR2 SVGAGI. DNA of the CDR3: TGTGCCAGCAGGGGACAGGGGCTGGGTGAGCAGTTCTTC. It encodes CASRGQGLGEQFF.

CDR3 sequence: CASTEVLVPYEQYF. The CDR3 DNA is TGTGCCAGCACGGAGGTACTAGTGCCCTACGAGCAGTACTTC. V and J are TRBV6-5 and TRBJ2-7; D might be TRBD2 (5 bases). The CDR3 has 14 residues. V lost 7 bases and J lost 2, with 15 bases in between. The germline V gene encodes CDR1 MNHEY and CDR2 SVGAGI.

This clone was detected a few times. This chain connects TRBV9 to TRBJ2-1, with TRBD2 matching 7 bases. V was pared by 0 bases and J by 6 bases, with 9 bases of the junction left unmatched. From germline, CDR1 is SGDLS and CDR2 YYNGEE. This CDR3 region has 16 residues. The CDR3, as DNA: TGTGCCAGCAGCGTAGCGGGCGGGAGTACTGGCAATGAGCAGTTCTTC. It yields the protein CASSVAGGSTGNEQFF.

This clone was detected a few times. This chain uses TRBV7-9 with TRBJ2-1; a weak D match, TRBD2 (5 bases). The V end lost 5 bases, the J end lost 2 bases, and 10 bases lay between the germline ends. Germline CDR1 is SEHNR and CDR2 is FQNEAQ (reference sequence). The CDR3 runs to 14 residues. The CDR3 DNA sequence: TGTGCCAGCAGCCCCCGGGAAGCCTACAATGAGCAGTTCTTC. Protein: CASSPREAYNEQFF.

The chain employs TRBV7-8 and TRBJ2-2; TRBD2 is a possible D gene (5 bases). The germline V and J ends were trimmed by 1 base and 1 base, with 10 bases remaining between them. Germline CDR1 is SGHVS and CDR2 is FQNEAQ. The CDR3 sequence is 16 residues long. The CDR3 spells CASSLDGIRNTGELFF. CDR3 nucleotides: TGTGCCAGCAGCTTAGACGGGATAAGGAACACCGGGGAGCTGTTTTTT.

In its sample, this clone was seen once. CDR3 loop: CASKAPSLETQYF. CDR3 DNA: TGTGCCAGTAAAGCGCCGAGTTTGGAGACCCAGTACTTC. The chain links TRBV19 to TRBJ2-5; no clear D gene. The V end lost 7 bases, the J end lost 5 bases, and 14 bases lay between the germline ends. The germline V gene encodes CDR1 LNHDA and CDR2 SQIVND (reference sequence). CDR3 length: 13 residues.

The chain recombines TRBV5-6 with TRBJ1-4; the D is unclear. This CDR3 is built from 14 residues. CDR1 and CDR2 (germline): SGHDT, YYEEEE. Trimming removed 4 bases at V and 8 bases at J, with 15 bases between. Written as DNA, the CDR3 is TGTGCCAGCAGCCTGACCGGCCTTCGGGAAAAACTGTTTTTT. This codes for CASSLTGLREKLFF.

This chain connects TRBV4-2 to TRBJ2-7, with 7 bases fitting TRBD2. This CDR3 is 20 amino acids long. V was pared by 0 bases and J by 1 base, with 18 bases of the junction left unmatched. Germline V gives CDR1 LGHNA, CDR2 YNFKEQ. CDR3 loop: CASSQDHGSGGSGVSYEQYF. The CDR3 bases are TGTGCCAGCAGCCAAGATCACGGGTCTGGCGGGAGTGGTGTATCCTACGAGCAGTACTTC.

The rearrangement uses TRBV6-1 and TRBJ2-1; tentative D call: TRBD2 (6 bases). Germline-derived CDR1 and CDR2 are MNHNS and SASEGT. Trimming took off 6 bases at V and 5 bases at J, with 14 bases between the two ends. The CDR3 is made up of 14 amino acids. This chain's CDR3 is CASRISWGDNEQFF. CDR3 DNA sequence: TGTGCCAGCAGGATTAGCTGGGGGGACAATGAGCAGTTCTTC.

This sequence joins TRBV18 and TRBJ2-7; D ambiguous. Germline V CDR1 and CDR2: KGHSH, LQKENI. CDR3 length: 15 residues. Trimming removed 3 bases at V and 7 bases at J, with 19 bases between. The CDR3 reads CASSPLEAGGWEQYF. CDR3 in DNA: TGTGCCAGCTCACCCCTGGAAGCCGGCGGCTGGGAGCAGTACTTC. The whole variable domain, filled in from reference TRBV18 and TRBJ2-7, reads NAGVMQNPRHLVRRRGQEARLRCSPMKGHSHVYWYRQLPEEGLKFMVYLQKENIIDESGMPKERFSAEFPKEGPSILRIQQVVRGDSAAYFCASSPLEAGGWEQYFGPGTRLTVT.

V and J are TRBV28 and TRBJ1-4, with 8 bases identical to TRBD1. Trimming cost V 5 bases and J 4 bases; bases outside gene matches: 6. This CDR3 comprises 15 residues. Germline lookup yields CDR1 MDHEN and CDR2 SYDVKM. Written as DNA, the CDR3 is TGTGCCAGCAGTCGGACAGGGTCTAGTAATGAAAAACTGTTTTTT. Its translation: CASSRTGSSNEKLFF.

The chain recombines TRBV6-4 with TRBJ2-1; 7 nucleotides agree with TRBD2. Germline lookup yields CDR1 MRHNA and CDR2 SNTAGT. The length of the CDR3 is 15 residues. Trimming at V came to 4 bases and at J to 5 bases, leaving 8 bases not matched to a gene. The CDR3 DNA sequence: TGTGCCAGCAGTGGAATGTCTAGCGGTCACAATGAGCAGTTCTTC. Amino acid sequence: CASSGMSSGHNEQFF.

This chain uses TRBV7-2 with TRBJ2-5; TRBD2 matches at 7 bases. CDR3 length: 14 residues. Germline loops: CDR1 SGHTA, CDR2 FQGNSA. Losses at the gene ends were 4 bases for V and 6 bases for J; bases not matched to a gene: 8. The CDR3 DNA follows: TGTGCCAGCAGCTCGCCTAGCGGTCGGAAGACCCAGTACTTC. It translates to CASSSPSGRKTQYF.

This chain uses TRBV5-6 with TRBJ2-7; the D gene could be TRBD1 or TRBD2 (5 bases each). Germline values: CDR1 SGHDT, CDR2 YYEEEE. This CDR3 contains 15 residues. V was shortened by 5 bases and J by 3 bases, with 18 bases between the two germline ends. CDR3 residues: CASSPFPGPRYEQYF. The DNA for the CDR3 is TGTGCCAGCAGTCCTTTCCCGGGACCTCGCTACGAGCAGTACTTC. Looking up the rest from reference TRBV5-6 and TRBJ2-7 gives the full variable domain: DAGVTQSPTHLIKTRGQQVTLRCSPKSGHDTVSWYQQALGQGPQFIFQYYEEEERQRGNFPDRFSGHQFPNYSSELNVNALLLGDSALYLCASSPFPGPRYEQYFGPGTRLTVT.

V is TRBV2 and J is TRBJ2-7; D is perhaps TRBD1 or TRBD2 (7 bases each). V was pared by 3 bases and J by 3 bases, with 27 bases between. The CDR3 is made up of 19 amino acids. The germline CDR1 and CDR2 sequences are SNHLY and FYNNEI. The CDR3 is CASSDPTGWWEGRVYEQYF. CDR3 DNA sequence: TGTGCCAGCAGTGACCCGACAGGGTGGTGGGAGGGGAGGGTCTACGAGCAGTACTTC.

CDR3 region: CASSSRAGNTIYF. In DNA form, the CDR3 reads TGTGCCAGCAGCTCCCGCGCGGGAAACACCATATATTTT. V is TRBV11-2 and J is TRBJ1-3; D is unclear. V lost 4 bases to trimming and J lost 4 bases, with 8 bases between them. The CDR3 runs 13 residues. CDR1 and CDR2 from the germline V gene are SGHAT and FQNNGV.

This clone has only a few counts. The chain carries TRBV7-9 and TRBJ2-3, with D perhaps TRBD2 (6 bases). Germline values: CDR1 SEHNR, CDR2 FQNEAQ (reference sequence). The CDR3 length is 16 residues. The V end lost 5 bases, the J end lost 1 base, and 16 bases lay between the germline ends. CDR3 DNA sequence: TGTGCCAGCAGCCACCCCGGGTTAGCGGGCACAGATACGCAGTATTTT. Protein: CASSHPGLAGTDTQYF.

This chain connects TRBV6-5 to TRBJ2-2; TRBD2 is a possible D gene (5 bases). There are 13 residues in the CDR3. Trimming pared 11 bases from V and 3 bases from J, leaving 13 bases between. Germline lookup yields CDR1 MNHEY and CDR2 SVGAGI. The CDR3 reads CAARRRDTGELFF. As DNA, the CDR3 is TGTGCCGCTCGGAGGAGAGACACCGGGGAGCTGTTTTTT.